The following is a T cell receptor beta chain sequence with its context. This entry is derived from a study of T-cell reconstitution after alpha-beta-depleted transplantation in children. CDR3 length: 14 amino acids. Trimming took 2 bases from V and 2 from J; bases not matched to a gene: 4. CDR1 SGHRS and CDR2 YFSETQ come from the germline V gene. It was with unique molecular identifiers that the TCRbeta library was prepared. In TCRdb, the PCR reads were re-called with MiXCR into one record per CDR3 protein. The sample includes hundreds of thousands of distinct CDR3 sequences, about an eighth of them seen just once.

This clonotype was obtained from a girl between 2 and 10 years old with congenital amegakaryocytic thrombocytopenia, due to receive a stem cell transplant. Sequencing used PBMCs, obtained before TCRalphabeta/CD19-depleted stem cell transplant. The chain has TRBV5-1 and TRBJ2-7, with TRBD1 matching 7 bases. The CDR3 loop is CASSFRQGTYEQYF. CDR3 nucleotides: TGCGCCAGCAGCTTTCGACAGGGTACCTACGAGCAGTACTTC.